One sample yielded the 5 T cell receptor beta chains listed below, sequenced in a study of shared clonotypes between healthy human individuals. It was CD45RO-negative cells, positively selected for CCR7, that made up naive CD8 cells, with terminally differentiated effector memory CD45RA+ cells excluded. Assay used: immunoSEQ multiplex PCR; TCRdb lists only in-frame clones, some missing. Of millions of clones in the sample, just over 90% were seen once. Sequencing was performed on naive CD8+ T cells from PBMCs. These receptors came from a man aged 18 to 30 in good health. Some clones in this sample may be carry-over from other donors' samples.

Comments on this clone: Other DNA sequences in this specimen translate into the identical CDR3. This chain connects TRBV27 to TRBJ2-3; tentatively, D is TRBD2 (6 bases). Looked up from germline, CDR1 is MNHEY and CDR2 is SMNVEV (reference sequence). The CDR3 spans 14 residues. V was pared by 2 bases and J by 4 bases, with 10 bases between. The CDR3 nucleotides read TGTGCCAGCAGTTTAGTTGGAGGGGCAGATACGCAGTATTTT. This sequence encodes CASSLVGGADTQYF.

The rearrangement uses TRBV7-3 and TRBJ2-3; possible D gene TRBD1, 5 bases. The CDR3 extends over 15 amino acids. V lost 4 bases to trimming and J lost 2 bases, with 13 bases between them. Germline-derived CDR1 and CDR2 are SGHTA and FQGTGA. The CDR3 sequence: CASSSWTRPTDTQYF. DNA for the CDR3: TGTGCCAGCAGCTCTTGGACACGTCCCACAGATACGCAGTATTTT.

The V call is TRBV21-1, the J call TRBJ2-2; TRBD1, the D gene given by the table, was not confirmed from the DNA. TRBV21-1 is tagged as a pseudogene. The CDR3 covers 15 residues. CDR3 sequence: CASSNGTGDTGELFF. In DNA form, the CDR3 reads TGTGCCAGCAGCAACGGGACAGGAGACACCGGGGAGCTGTTTTTT.

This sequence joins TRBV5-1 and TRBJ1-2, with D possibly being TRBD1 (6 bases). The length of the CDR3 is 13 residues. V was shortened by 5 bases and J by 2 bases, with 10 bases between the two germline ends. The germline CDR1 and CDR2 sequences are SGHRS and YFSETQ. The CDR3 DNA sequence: TGCGCCAGCAGTCTGGACAGAAACTATGGCTACACCTTC. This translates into CASSLDRNYGYTF.

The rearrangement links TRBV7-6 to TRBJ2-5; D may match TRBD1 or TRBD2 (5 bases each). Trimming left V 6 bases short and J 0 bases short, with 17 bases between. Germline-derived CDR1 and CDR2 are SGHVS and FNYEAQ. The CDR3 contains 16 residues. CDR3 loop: CASRNLGTFDQETQYF. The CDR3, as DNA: TGTGCCAGCAGGAACCTAGGGACGTTCGACCAAGAGACCCAGTACTTC.